This record looks at one T cell receptor beta chain sequence and its context. Per-sample yields of isolated PBMCs were at least 6 million. This sample was taken from a study of blood T cells in healthy people across ages. The V gene's germline CDR1 is SGHKS and CDR2 YYEKEE (reference sequence). The CDR3 loop spans 16 amino acids. Trimming left V 3 bases short and J 0 bases short, with 12 bases between. With a J-beta primer mix and a sample-barcoded 5' primer, a second PCR ran 7 to 11 cycles. Each CDR3 protein gets one entry after TCRdb re-called the 5' RACE reads with MiXCR. The sample holds under 950,000 distinct CDR3 sequences, 20% to 25% seen once.

This sequence originates from a man between 65 and 85 years old in good health. The chain is built from TRBV5-5 and TRBJ2-2; D not resolved. The specimen was blood. In DNA, the CDR3 is TGTGCCAGCAGCTCCCCGGCGTGGGCGAACACCGGGGAGCTGTTTTTT. Amino acid sequence: CASSSPAWANTGELFF.